This TCR beta chain was observed in a study of shared clonotypes between healthy human individuals (dated by TCRdb to about 2020). For the wider study: Three men and a couple of women, aged 18 to 49 years, made up the cohort. Libraries were prepared and TCR repertoires were sequenced by different laboratories using diverse techniques, in order to increase sequencing depth and limit assay-specific biases. For each donor, CD4 naive and CD4 memory were each run on three plates, CD8 naive on two plates, and CD8 memory on one plate. To estimate repertoire size and how much clonotypes are shared between individuals, the study performed deep sequencing of blood TCR repertoires from roughly five healthy adults. Between about 0.8 and 9.5 billion PBMCs per donor were obtained by leukapheresis. Summary of the overall study and its limitations: Compared with non-shared clonotypes, the clonotypes found in all four sorted-subset donors had higher generation probabilities. Approximately 5% of naive CD4, 3.5% of naive CD8, roughly 2.5% of memory CD4, and 0.4% of memory CD8 clonotypes were shared across four donors. Based on pairwise subsampling, the degree of clonotype sharing among donors was expected to be affected by sequencing depth. Naive subsets generally had larger estimated clonotype richness than memory subsets did. Sampling was restricted to blood, and TCR repertoires in tissues likely differ from the TCR repertoires found in blood. Because the study included only a small number of donors, the genetic and exposure-history diversity represented was limited. Even with the large sequencing depth, rarefaction of the sorted-subset datasets indicated that sequencing was incomplete.

Donors were healthy HIV-negative adults with no recently reported acute infections or vaccinations. Only Caucasian adults living in Nashville, Tennessee, USA were represented among the donors. Magnetic negative selection was used to enrich CD4+ T cells, after which naive cells were positively selected on CD45RA and the negative fraction became the memory subset. Blood was collected by leukapheresis, and PBMCs were isolated by Ficoll-Histopaque density gradient centrifugation and then cryopreserved in liquid nitrogen vapor phase. Analytical flow cytometry was used to check the purity and quantity of every magnetically sorted T cell population. Genomic DNA was isolated from every sorted fraction and measured by UV absorbance on a Nanodrop 2000c. The germline V gene specifies SGHDT as CDR1 and YYEEEE as CDR2. From V the trimming removes 5 bases and from J it removes 6 bases, while the gene matches leave 7 bases of the junction unaccounted for. The CDR3 holds 14 amino acids from the cysteine to the phenylalanine. The DNA shown is the 42-base CDR3, in frame from base 1.

With respect to this clone: No cognate antigen has been identified for it. It has no much larger one-base neighbor in the sample; base qualities were not kept.

Using the deep immunoSEQ assay, TCR CDR3 regions were amplified from genomic DNA by multiplex PCR. For each cell subset, the extracted genomic DNA was distributed evenly across all wells of several immunoSEQ 96-well plates, and each plate served as one replicate. For sorted subsets, roughly 0.2 ug genomic DNA, equal to 30,000 to 35,000 T cell genomes, was loaded into each replicate PCR. The purified libraries were quantified using a Qubit 3.0 fluorometer, sized with a Bioanalyzer 2100, and then quantified again using the KAPA Library Quantification kit. A separate single-read 150-cycle Illumina NextSeq 550 flow cell was used to sequence each immunoSEQ 96-well plate. The authors processed their data as follows. Because the immunoSEQ output held only junctional sequences and lacked quality scores, the filtering could not match the filtering applied to full-length reads. Sequences were annotated with PyIR, a Python wrapper for IgBLAST v1.9, and V/J genes and CDR3 were assigned using IMGT germline references. Any read was removed if the V/J assignment was weak (E-value above 1e-6), the CDR3 was missing, or the read contained stop codons, out-of-frame junctions, or ambiguous translated residues. V3J clonotypes were defined as sequences sharing the same inferred V gene, J gene, and CDR3 amino acid sequence. Percentage overlap between repertoires was computed as shared unique clonotypes divided by the size of the smaller repertoire. Repertoire richness was assessed with RTK rarefaction, the Chao1 estimator, and Recon v2.1 estimates of unobserved clonotypes. OLGA was used to compute generation probabilities for all TCRbeta clonotypes that the gDNA method yielded from a handful of donors. The table comes from immuneACCESS by way of TCRdb, which keeps in-frame sequences with V and J called. Part of the clones is missing from these tables; in studies checked, under half for an unresolved V gene and the rest for unknown reasons. V and J calls plus clone size are reproduced from that table; the DNA served to infer D and trimming. The sample data list roughly 640,000 clones, and 95% to 98% of these were observed just once. About 0.06% of the sample is taken by the ten largest.

Rearrangement joined TRBV5-6 to TRBJ1-1, with 10 middle bases fitting TRBD1. The TCR comes from a woman younger than 45 in good health. Specimen: naive CD4+ T cells sorted from blood. According to the study, the label for this sample's cell subset or site signals: CD45RA+ positively selected. The sequenced DNA is TGTGCCAGCAGGGTGGGGACAGGGGAACCTGAAGCTTTCTTT. This codes for CASRVGTGEPEAFF.